The 16 T cell receptor beta chains in this list originate from one sample, sequenced in a study of radiotherapy plus CTLA-4 blockade in lung cancer. Here immunoSEQ multiplex PCR was the method, and the copy in TCRdb shows in-frame clones only, minus some. The data contain 30,000 to 45,000 clones, around 79% of them seen just once; the ten biggest clones take up 8% to 9%. The sample here was peripheral blood, taken from a patient treated with radiotherapy plus ipilimumab. All receptors come from a human donor with non-small cell lung cancer who had stable disease on radiotherapy plus ipilimumab.

The J gene is TRBJ1-6, the V gene TRBV18; no clear D. The germline V gene has CDR1 KGHSH and CDR2 LQKENI. The V end was cut by 0 bases, the J end by 7 bases, with 10 bases between. CDR3 length: 15 residues. The CDR3 DNA reads TGTGCCAGCTCACCACCGGCGTCGGGAAATTCACCCCTCCACTTT. Residues: CASSPPASGNSPLHF.

The chain is built from TRBV5-4 and TRBJ1-2; D gene unclear. V was shortened by 5 bases and J by 4 bases, with 15 bases between the two germline ends. Germline CDR1 SGHNT, CDR2 YYREEE (reference sequence). The CDR3 runs 14 residues. CDR3 protein: CASRKLDGAYGYTF. The CDR3 DNA is TGTGCCAGCAGGAAACTGGACGGAGCCTATGGCTACACCTTC.

This clone showed up just once. This chain uses TRBV18 with TRBJ2-7; 7 bases agree with TRBD1. Trimming took 3 bases from V and 6 from J; bases not matched to a gene: 5. From germline, CDR1 is KGHSH and CDR2 LQKENI. This CDR3 has 13 residues. CDR3 nucleotides: TGTGCCAGCTCACCCGACAGGGAGCGCGAGCAGTACTTC. Translating it yields CASSPDREREQYF. The full variable domain, in which reference TRBV18 and TRBJ2-7 provide the parts outside the CDR3, is NAGVMQNPRHLVRRRGQEARLRCSPMKGHSHVYWYRQLPEEGLKFMVYLQKENIIDESGMPKERFSAEFPKEGPSILRIQQVVRGDSAAYFCASSPDREREQYFGPGTRLTVT.

The chain employs TRBV5-1 and TRBJ2-7; no definite D call. With 4 bases removed from V and 2 bases from J, the gap between germline ends came to 7 bases. CDR3 size: 12 residues. Looked up from germline, CDR1 is SGHRS and CDR2 is YFSETQ. This chain's CDR3 is CASSTTTYEQYF. CDR3 in DNA: TGCGCCAGCAGCACAACGACCTACGAGCAGTACTTC.

V is TRBV11-2 and J is TRBJ1-3; no reliable D call. V lost 5 bases, J lost 2 bases, and 7 bases lay in between. Looked up from germline, CDR1 is SGHAT and CDR2 is FQNNGV. The CDR3 totals 13 residues. The CDR3 bases are TGTGCCAGCAGCCCCGAAACTGGAAACACCATATATTTT. Amino acids: CASSPETGNTIYF.

CDR3 loop: CASSRGGSGAASGNTIYF. The DNA for the CDR3 is TGTGCCAGCAGCAGGGGGGGATCAGGGGCGGCTTCAGGAAACACCATATATTTT. The rearrangement joins TRBV5-6 to TRBJ1-3, with D possibly matching TRBD1 (6 bases). Germline CDR1 SGHDT, CDR2 YYEEEE. With 4 bases removed from V and 4 bases from J, the gap between germline ends came to 24 bases. The CDR3 is made up of 18 amino acids.

The rearrangement links TRBV6-6 to TRBJ2-1, with D possibly being TRBD1 (5 bases). CDR3 size: 14 residues. The V gene's germline CDR1 is MNHNY and CDR2 SVGAGI (reference sequence). Trimming removed 6 bases at V and 5 bases at J, with 14 bases between. The CDR3 loop reads CASRRARDDNEQFF. CDR3 bases: TGTGCCAGCAGGCGCGCCAGGGATGACAATGAGCAGTTCTTC.

V and J are TRBV19 and TRBJ1-1; maybe TRBD1 (5 bases). The CDR3 runs to 15 residues. Germline V CDR1 and CDR2: LNHDA, SQIVND (reference sequence). V was trimmed by 4 bases and J by 3 bases, leaving 15 bases between them. The CDR3 nucleotides are TGTGCCAGTAGTAACAGGAGGCTGGTGGACACTGAAGCTTTCTTT. This codes for CASSNRRLVDTEAFF.

The rearrangement joins TRBV6-5 to TRBJ1-2; 7 bases line up with TRBD1. CDR1 and CDR2 from the germline V gene are MNHEY and SVGAGI. Trimming removed 6 bases from V and 4 bases from J; junction bases left unmatched: 8. The CDR3 runs 14 residues. CDR3 bases: TGTGCCAGCAGCGACCGACAGGGTCCCTATGGCTACACCTTC. Translating it yields CASSDRQGPYGYTF.

J is TRBJ1-2 and V is TRBV5-5, with D unresolved. Deletions cut 4 bases from V and 5 bases from J, with 6 bases between. CDR1 and CDR2 from the germline V gene are SGHKS and YYEKEE (reference sequence). The CDR3 sequence is 11 residues long. CDR3 residues: CASSPAYGYTF. The DNA of the CDR3 is TGTGCCAGCAGCCCAGCATATGGCTACACCTTC.

The genes are TRBV6-1 and TRBJ2-3; tentatively, D is TRBD1 or TRBD2 (5 bases each). CDR3 length: 15 residues. V was cut by 10 bases and J by 1 base, with 18 bases left in between. Germline V gives CDR1 MNHNS, CDR2 SASEGT. CDR3 bases: TGTGCCACCTTGGGGGTCCCCCACCGCACAGATACGCAGTATTTT. This codes for CATLGVPHRTDTQYF.

About this clone itself: A junction boundary mismatches the germline segment, possibly from a read error. This sequence joins TRBV2 and TRBJ1-1; D is unclear. This CDR3 contains 14 residues. Germline V gene data show CDR1 as SNHLY and CDR2 as FYNNEI. The DNA for the CDR3 is TGTGCCAGCAGGGAAGGACTGATGAACACTGAAGCTTTCTTT. It yields the protein CASREGLMNTEAFF.

This chain joins TRBV9 and TRBJ1-2; 8 nucleotides agree with TRBD1. The CDR3 runs to 16 residues. The ends lost 4 bases at V and 8 bases at J; junction bases unmatched: 16. The V gene's germline CDR1 is SGDLS and CDR2 YYNGEE. This chain's CDR3 is CASSPKGQVIGGGYTF. For the CDR3, the DNA is TGTGCCAGCAGCCCCAAGGGACAGGTGATAGGAGGAGGCTACACCTTC.

The rearrangement uses TRBV4-1 and TRBJ2-3, with a tentative D call TRBD2 (6 bases). The germline V and J ends were trimmed by 3 bases and 1 base, with 14 bases remaining between them. The CDR3 covers 16 residues. Germline V gives CDR1 MGHRA, CDR2 YSYEKL. The chain's CDR3 is CASSQPGLPGTDTQYF. In nucleotides, the CDR3 is TGCGCCAGCAGCCAGCCGGGACTCCCCGGCACAGATACGCAGTATTTT.

The V call is TRBV18, the J call TRBJ1-2; D is unclear. V lost 0 bases to trimming and J lost 3 bases, with 8 bases between them. Per germline, CDR1 KGHSH and CDR2 LQKENI. The CDR3 sequence is 14 residues long. CDR3 sequence: CASSPPVTDYGYTF. The CDR3 DNA is TGTGCCAGCTCACCACCGGTTACGGACTATGGCTACACCTTC.

The V gene is TRBV28, the J gene TRBJ1-1; 7 bases are a match to TRBD1. V shed 3 bases and J 4 bases; nucleotides not matched to a gene: 17. The CDR3 has 18 amino acids. CDR1 MDHEN and CDR2 SYDVKM come from the germline V gene. CDR3 sequence reads: CASSFPRFRQGEGTEAFF. The CDR3 DNA reads as TGTGCCAGCAGTTTTCCCCGGTTCAGGCAGGGGGAGGGCACTGAAGCTTTCTTT.